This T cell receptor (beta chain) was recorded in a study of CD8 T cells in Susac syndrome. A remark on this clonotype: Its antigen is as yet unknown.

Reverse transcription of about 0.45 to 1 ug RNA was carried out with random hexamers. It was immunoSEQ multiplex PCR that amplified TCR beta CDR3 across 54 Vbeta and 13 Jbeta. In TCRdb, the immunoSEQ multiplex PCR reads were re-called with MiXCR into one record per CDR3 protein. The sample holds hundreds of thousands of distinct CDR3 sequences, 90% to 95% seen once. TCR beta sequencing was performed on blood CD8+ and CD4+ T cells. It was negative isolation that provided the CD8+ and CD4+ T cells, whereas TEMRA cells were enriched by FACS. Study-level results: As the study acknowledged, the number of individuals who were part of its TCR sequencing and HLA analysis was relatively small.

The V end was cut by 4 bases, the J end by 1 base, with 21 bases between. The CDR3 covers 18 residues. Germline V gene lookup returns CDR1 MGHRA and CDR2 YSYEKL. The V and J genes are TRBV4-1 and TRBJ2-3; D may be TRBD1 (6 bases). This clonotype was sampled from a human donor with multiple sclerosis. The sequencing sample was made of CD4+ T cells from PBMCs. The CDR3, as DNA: TGCGCCAGCAGCCGACTACCGCAGGGGATCCCACGCACAGATACGCAGTATTTT. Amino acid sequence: CASSRLPQGIPRTDTQYF.